Listed below are T cell receptor beta chains from one sample, sequenced in a study of cytomegalovirus exposure and HLA in healthy donors. Measured with immunoSEQ multiplex PCR; TCRdb has only the in-frame clones, and not every one. The data contain about 120,000 clones, 60% to 70% of them singletons. Sequencing was done on a sample of PBMCs. These receptors originate from a woman aged 40 to 50 in good health and CMV-seropositive. Each CDR3 is given with its conserved first and last residue. The order of the fields is D gene, J gene, clone size, CDR3 length, V gene, CDR3 DNA, CDR3 protein. A D gene is named only where the DNA matches it firmly. Size tells how often a clone was seen (once, few, many) or the class of an expanded clone, and some rows leave it out.

>TRBD1|TRBJ1-1|.|19|TRBV28
TGTGCCAGCAGTTTTCGCCGGTATGGACAGGGGCTTACTGTGACTGAAGCTTTCTTT
CASSFRRYGQGLTVTEAFF
>.|TRBJ2-7|few|13|TRBV6-1
TGTGCCAGCAGGCTCACAGAGACCTACGAGCAGTACTTC
CASRLTETYEQYF
>TRBD2|TRBJ2-1|.|14|TRBV6-5
TGTGCCAGCAAACCGGGACTAGCGGCGGACGAGCAGTTCTTC
CASKPGLAADEQFF
>.|TRBJ2-2|few|12|TRBV6-6
TGTGCCAGCAGTCTGGGGCCCGGGGAGCTGTTTTTT
CASSLGPGELFF
>TRBD1|TRBJ1-1|.|14|TRBV10-3
TGTGCCATCAACCAACAGGGGATGAGCACTGAAGCTTTCTTT
CAINQQGMSTEAFF
>TRBD1|TRBJ1-5|.|14|TRBV5-1
TGCGCCAGCAGCTTGACAGGGGGTAATCAGCCCCAGCATTTT
CASSLTGGNQPQHF
>.|TRBJ2-6|few|13|TRBV19
TGTGCCAGTAATACAGGACGGGCCAACGTCCTGACTTTC
CASNTGRANVLTF
>TRBD2|TRBJ2-1|.|15|TRBV6-5
TGTGCCAGCAGTTACGCGGGAGGGCTTTACAATGAGCAGTTCTTC
CASSYAGGLYNEQFF
>TRBD1|TRBJ1-2|.|13|TRBV5-4
TGTGCCAGCAGCTCGGGACAGGGGGTTACCTACACCTTC
CASSSGQGVTYTF
>.|TRBJ1-1|once|14|TRBV18
TGTGCCAGCTCACCGGAGGGCGTGAACACTGAAGCTTTCTTT
CASSPEGVNTEAFF
>.|TRBJ1-1|.|13|TRBV30
TGTGCCTGGAACAGGGCCTCGAACACTGAAGCTTTCTTT
CAWNRASNTEAFF
>.|TRBJ2-3|.|16|TRBV14
TGTGCCAGCAGCCAAGATGGGCTAGCCCCCGTTTTTACGCAGTATTTT
CASSQDGLAPVFTQYF
>.|TRBJ1-1|few|16|TRBV19
TGTGCCAGTAGTCCCTGGACAGATGGGGGTAACACTGAAGCTTTCTTT
CASSPWTDGGNTEAFF
>.|TRBJ1-1|.|14|TRBV27
TGTGCCAGCAGTTTAGATAGTCGGGTCACTGAAGCTTTCTTT
CASSLDSRVTEAFF
>.|TRBJ1-2|.|15|TRBV7-5
TGTGTCAGAAGCAATCGGACGGAACCCTCGGGGGGCTACACCTTC
CVRSNRTEPSGGYTF
>.|TRBJ1-1|.|13|TRBV5-8
TGTGCCAGCAGCTTGGGCAGGGTAACTGAAGCTTTCTTT
CASSLGRVTEAFF
>TRBD1|TRBJ1-4|once|13|TRBV2
TGTGCCACCTCGACAGGGCTGGGAGAAAAACTGTTTTTT
CATSTGLGEKLFF
>.|TRBJ2-3|once|12|TRBV7-9
TGTGCCAGCGGTGGGCGCTCAGATACGCAGTATTTT
CASGGRSDTQYF
>.|TRBJ2-1|.|14|TRBV6-5
TGTGCCAGCAGTTACGGGGCATCGTACAATGAGCAGTTCTTC
CASSYGASYNEQFF
>.|TRBJ2-1|.|14|TRBV28
TGTGCCAGCAGTTCCCGGAGAATAGTAAATGAGCAGTTCTTC
CASSSRRIVNEQFF
>.|TRBJ1-2|.|14|TRBV30
TGTGCCTGGAGTGTAGGGGCCAGCTCCTATGGCTACACCTTC
CAWSVGASSYGYTF
>TRBD2|TRBJ2-1|few|14|TRBV19
TGTGCCAGTAGTTGGCAGCGGGGGAACAATGAGCAGTTCTTC
CASSWQRGNNEQFF
>TRBD1|TRBJ1-1|.|14|TRBV7-3
TGTGCCAGCAGCTTAGAAGGGGGCTACACTGAAGCTTTCTTT
CASSLEGGYTEAFF
>.|TRBJ1-2|.|16|TRBV29-1
TGCAGCGTTTTGATTTCAGGGGCCAGGGGTAACTACGGCTACACCTTC
CSVLISGARGNYGYTF
>TRBD2|TRBJ2-1|.|15|TRBV7-3
TGTGCCAGCAGCTCTACGGGAGGGCCCTACAATGAGCAGTTCTTC
CASSSTGGPYNEQFF
>TRBD2|TRBJ2-3|.|14|TRBV7-9
TGTGCCACCTCGACTAGCGGGAACACAGATACGCAGTATTTT
CATSTSGNTDTQYF
>TRBD1|TRBJ1-5|.|15|TRBV28
TGTGCCAGCAGTGTTACAGGGGTGTTCGGTGAGCCCCAGCATTTT
CASSVTGVFGEPQHF
>TRBD1|TRBJ2-1|.|15|TRBV6-5
TGTGCCAGCAGGCCGGGACAGGAGCACTACAATGAGCAGTTCTTC
CASRPGQEHYNEQFF
>.|TRBJ1-2|.|13|TRBV7-9
TGTGCCAGCAGCTTAGCGACAGAGTATGGCTACACCTTC
CASSLATEYGYTF
>.|TRBJ2-1|.|12|TRBV7-9
TGTGCCAGCAGCTTGGGGGTGGGGGGACAGTTCTTC
CASSLGVGGQFF
>TRBD2|TRBJ2-4|.|15|TRBV7-9
TGTGCCAGCAGCCCTAGAGGAGCGGGGGGGGACATTCAGTACTTC
CASSPRGAGGDIQYF